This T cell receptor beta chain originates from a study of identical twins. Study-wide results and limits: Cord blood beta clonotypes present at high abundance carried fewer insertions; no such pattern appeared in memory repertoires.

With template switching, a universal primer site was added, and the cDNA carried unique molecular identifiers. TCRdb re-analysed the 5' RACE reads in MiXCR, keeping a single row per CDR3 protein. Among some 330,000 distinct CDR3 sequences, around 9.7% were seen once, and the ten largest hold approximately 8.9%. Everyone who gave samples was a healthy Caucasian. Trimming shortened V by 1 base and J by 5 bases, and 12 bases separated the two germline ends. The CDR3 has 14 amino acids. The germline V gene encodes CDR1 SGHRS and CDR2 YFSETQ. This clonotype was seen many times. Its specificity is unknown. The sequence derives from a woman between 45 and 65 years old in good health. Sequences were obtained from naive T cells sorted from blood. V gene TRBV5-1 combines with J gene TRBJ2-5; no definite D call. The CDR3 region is CASSLRGVLETQYF. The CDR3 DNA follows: TGCGCCAGCAGCTTGCGTGGGGTTCTGGAGACCCAGTACTTC.